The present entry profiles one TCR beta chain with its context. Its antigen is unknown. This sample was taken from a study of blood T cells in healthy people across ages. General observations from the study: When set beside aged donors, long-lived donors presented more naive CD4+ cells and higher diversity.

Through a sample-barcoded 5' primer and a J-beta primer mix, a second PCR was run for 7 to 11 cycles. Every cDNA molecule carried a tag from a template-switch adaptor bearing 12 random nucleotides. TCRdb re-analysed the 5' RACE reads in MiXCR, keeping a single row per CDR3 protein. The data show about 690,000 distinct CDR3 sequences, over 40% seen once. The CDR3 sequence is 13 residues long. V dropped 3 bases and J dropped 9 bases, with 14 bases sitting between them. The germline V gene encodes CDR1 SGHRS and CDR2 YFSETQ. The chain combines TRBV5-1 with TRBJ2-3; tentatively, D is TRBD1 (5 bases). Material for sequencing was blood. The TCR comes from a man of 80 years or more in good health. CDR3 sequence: CASSWTQEGTQYF. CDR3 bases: TGCGCCAGCAGCTGGACACAAGAAGGAACGCAGTATTTT. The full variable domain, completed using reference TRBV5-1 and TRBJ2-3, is KAGVTQTPRYLIKTRGQQVTLSCSPISGHRSVSWYQQTPGQGLQFLFEYFSETQRNKGNFPGRFSGRQFSNSRSEMNVSTLELGDSALYLCASSWTQEGTQYFGPGTRLTVL.